One sample yielded the 32 T cell receptor beta chains listed below, sequenced in a study of shared clonotypes between healthy human individuals. Sequencing used immunoSEQ multiplex PCR; TCRdb keeps in-frame clones, though not all of them. The table shows around 480,000 clones, with 60% to 80% occurring only once. Sequenced sample: PBMCs. All receptors derive from a woman between 40 and 55 years old in good health. Some clones in this sample may be carry-over from other donors' samples.

This clone is a singleton in its sample. The gene calls are TRBV4-1 and TRBJ2-3; 8 bases are shared with TRBD1. Trimming cost V 0 bases and J 1 base; bases outside gene matches: 3. Germline CDR1 is MGHRA and CDR2 is YSYEKL. This CDR3 comprises 16 residues. As DNA, the CDR3 is TGCGCCAGCAGCCAAGACGACAGGGGCGGCACAGATACGCAGTATTTT. This codes for CASSQDDRGGTDTQYF.

This clone was observed at least ten times. The V and J genes are TRBV6-5 and TRBJ2-1; tentatively, D is TRBD2 (5 bases). V lost 2 bases and J 13 bases, leaving 9 bases between the germline ends. The germline V gene encodes CDR1 MNHEY and CDR2 SVGAGI. The CDR3 runs 11 residues. In DNA, the CDR3 is TGTGCCAGCAGTTACGGAGGCTCACAGTTCTTC. This encodes CASSYGGSQFF.

CDR3 loop: CASSYQRTVNTEAFF. CDR3 coding DNA: TGTGCCAGCAGTTACCAGCGGACAGTTAACACTGAAGCTTTCTTT. This sequence joins TRBV6-5 and TRBJ1-1; the D gene is possibly TRBD1 (6 bases). CDR3 size: 15 residues. Trimming took 2 bases from V and 2 from J, leaving 12 bases between them. Germline CDR1 reads MNHEY; CDR2 reads SVGAGI.

This chain links TRBV19 with TRBJ1-1; TRBD1 aligns across 7 bases. This CDR3 is built from 15 residues. Germline CDR1 LNHDA, CDR2 SQIVND (reference sequence). With 1 base clipped from V and 0 bases from J, the junction kept 2 bases outside the gene matches. The CDR3 DNA is TGTGCCAGTAGTATAGTAGGACAGGTGAACACTGAAGCTTTCTTT. It codes for CASSIVGQVNTEAFF.

CDR3 coding DNA: TGTGCCAGCAGATTAGGACAGGGAGGGGGAGAGACCCAGTACTTC. Amino acid sequence: CASRLGQGGGETQYF. The rearrangement links TRBV5-4 to TRBJ2-5, with D tentatively TRBD1 (8 bases). Germline-derived CDR1 and CDR2 are SGHNT and YYREEE (reference sequence). V dropped 5 bases and J dropped 4 bases, with 18 bases sitting between them. The CDR3 totals 15 residues.

The chain joins TRBV7-3 to TRBJ2-1; tentatively, D is TRBD2 (5 bases). Germline V gives CDR1 SGHTA, CDR2 FQGTGA. This CDR3 is 13 amino acids long. V was trimmed by 3 bases and J by 5 bases, leaving 8 bases between them. CDR3 loop: CASSFYGDNEQFF. In nucleotides, the CDR3 is TGTGCCAGCAGCTTTTACGGGGACAATGAGCAGTTCTTC.

The rearrangement uses TRBV18 and TRBJ1-1; perhaps TRBD1 as D (5 bases). The CDR3 totals 15 residues. The V end was cut by 6 bases, the J end by 6 bases, with 20 bases between. CDR1 is KGHSH and CDR2 is LQKENI in the germline V gene. CDR3 loop: CASSRAMDTNAEAFF. CDR3 nucleotides: TGTGCCAGCTCCCGTGCGATGGACACAAACGCTGAAGCTTTCTTT.

The rearrangement uses TRBV19 and TRBJ1-2; TRBD1 aligns across 7 bases. This CDR3 has 14 amino acids. CDR1 and CDR2 from the germline V gene are LNHDA and SQIVND (reference sequence). V shed 2 bases and J 5 bases; nucleotides not matched to a gene: 5. The CDR3: CASSISPGGYGYTF. In DNA, the CDR3 is TGTGCCAGTAGTATATCTCCAGGGGGATATGGCTACACCTTC.

The rearrangement links TRBV7-2 to TRBJ2-2; no definite D call. This CDR3 contains 13 residues. Germline values: CDR1 SGHTA, CDR2 FQGNSA. V was cut by 8 bases and J by 6 bases, with 13 bases left in between. In nucleotides, the CDR3 is TGTGCCAGCGGGGTACTATCTCCCGGGGAGCTGTTTTTT. It codes for CASGVLSPGELFF. Filled out from reference TRBV7-2 and TRBJ2-2, the complete variable domain reads GAGVSQSPSNKVTEKGKDVELRCDPISGHTALYWYRQSLGQGLEFLIYFQGNSAPDKSGLPSDRFSAERTGGSVSTLTIQRTQQEDSAVYLCASGVLSPGELFFGEGSRLTVL.

The chain combines TRBV28 with TRBJ1-5; D not resolved. Germline V CDR1 and CDR2: MDHEN, SYDVKM. Trimming stripped 8 bases from V and 1 base from J, with 12 bases between. There are 14 residues in the CDR3. For the CDR3, the DNA is TGTGCCAGCGGATGGGTGGTGAGCAATCAGCCCCAGCATTTT. It yields the protein CASGWVVSNQPQHF.

The V and J genes are TRBV29-1 and TRBJ2-4, with a possible D match to TRBD2 (6 bases). Germline loops: CDR1 SQVTM, CDR2 ANQGSEA. The CDR3 contains 15 residues. Trimming pared 0 bases from V and 6 bases from J, leaving 15 bases between. CDR3 sequence reads: CSVEDLTGDLNIQYF. The CDR3 DNA is TGCAGCGTTGAAGATCTCACGGGGGACTTAAACATTCAGTACTTC.

The J gene is TRBJ2-7, the V gene TRBV29-1; D possibly corresponds to TRBD1 (5 bases). Germline V gene lookup returns CDR1 SQVTM and CDR2 ANQGSEA. Deletions cut 0 bases from V and 2 bases from J, with 11 bases between. The CDR3 consists of 14 residues. The CDR3 DNA reads as TGCAGCGTTGAAGATCGGCAGGGAACCTACGAGCAGTACTTC. Its protein product is CSVEDRQGTYEQYF.

The CDR3 here is CASSQVRLASTDTQYF. CDR3 nucleotide sequence: TGTGCCAGCAGCCAAGTGCGGCTAGCGAGCACAGATACGCAGTATTTT. The chain recombines TRBV4-2 with TRBJ2-3, with D perhaps matching TRBD2 (6 bases). The CDR3 is 16 residues long. CDR1 and CDR2 from the germline V gene are LGHNA and YNFKEQ. The V gene lost 1 base and the J gene lost 0 bases, with 11 bases spanning the gap.

The V gene is TRBV28, the J gene TRBJ1-3; no firm D call. Germline V gives CDR1 MDHEN, CDR2 SYDVKM. V was trimmed by 3 bases and J by 3 bases, leaving 9 bases between them. This CDR3 is built from 14 residues. The chain's CDR3 is CASSFRVFGNTIYF. The CDR3 bases are TGTGCCAGCAGTTTCCGGGTCTTTGGAAACACCATATATTTT.

About this clone itself: This CDR3 is also generated by other DNA sequences in the sample. The rearrangement links TRBV9 to TRBJ2-5; 10 positions match TRBD2. Trimming at V came to 0 bases and at J to 5 bases, leaving 7 bases not matched to a gene. This CDR3 region has 16 residues. CDR1 is SGDLS, CDR2 YYNGEE, per germline. Here the CDR3 DNA reads TGTGCCAGCAGCGTAGGGGGGCTAGCGGGAGAGGAGACCCAGTACTTC. Its translation is CASSVGGLAGEETQYF.

The genes are TRBV29-1 and TRBJ2-7; 8 positions agree with TRBD1. Germline-derived CDR1 and CDR2 are SQVTM and ANQGSEA. V shed 3 bases and J 2 bases; nucleotides not matched to a gene: 6. CDR3 length: 14 residues. CDR3 nucleotide sequence: TGCAGCGTTGAGGGCAGGGGGCAGACCTACGAGCAGTACTTC. The encoded protein is CSVEGRGQTYEQYF.

The rearrangement uses TRBV15 and TRBJ2-1; possibly TRBD1 for D (6 bases). Trimming removed 3 bases at V and 7 bases at J, with 13 bases between. Germline CDR1 reads LNHNV; CDR2 reads YYDKDF (reference sequence). This CDR3 is 14 amino acids long. CDR3: CATSSEIRGNEQFF. CDR3 coding DNA: TGTGCCACCAGCAGCGAAATCAGGGGTAATGAGCAGTTCTTC.

J is TRBJ2-3 and V is TRBV4-1, with D maybe TRBD2 (6 bases). The V gene's germline CDR1 is MGHRA and CDR2 YSYEKL. Deletions cut 4 bases from V and 0 bases from J, with 14 bases between. This CDR3 spans 16 amino acids. CDR3 nucleotides: TGCGCCAGCAGCCCTTTCGCGGGAACTAGCACAGATACGCAGTATTTT. Protein: CASSPFAGTSTDTQYF.

The J gene is TRBJ2-1, the V gene TRBV29-1; tentative D call: TRBD1 (5 bases). This CDR3 region has 12 residues. V was cut by 4 bases and J by 12 bases, with 16 bases left in between. Germline V lookup: CDR1 SQVTM, CDR2 ANQGSEA. Here the CDR3 reads CSVGLGVQGQFF. The CDR3 DNA reads TGCAGCGTTGGGCTTGGAGTCCAGGGGCAGTTCTTC.

The V and J genes are TRBV4-1 and TRBJ2-2; D assignment may be TRBD1 or TRBD2 (5 bases each). The CDR3 runs to 18 residues. Per germline, CDR1 MGHRA and CDR2 YSYEKL. The V end was cut by 2 bases, the J end by 0 bases, with 16 bases between. The CDR3 protein is CASSQRPSGTANTGELFF. The CDR3 bases are TGCGCCAGCAGCCAAAGGCCCTCCGGGACGGCGAACACCGGGGAGCTGTTTTTT.

This clone was observed a single time. This chain connects TRBV7-6 to TRBJ2-1, with 7 bases identical to TRBD2. The length of the CDR3 is 17 residues. Germline V gene data show CDR1 as SGHVS and CDR2 as FNYEAQ. V trimming: 1 base; J trimming: 4 bases; junction bases outside the gene matches: 10. CDR3 nucleotides: TGTGCCAGCAGCTTAGTTCTGGATGCGGGAGTGTACAATGAGCAGTTCTTC. It translates to CASSLVLDAGVYNEQFF.

In its sample, this clone was seen a few times. The chain's CDR3 is CASSIDVPQSSYNEQFF. The CDR3, as DNA: TGTGCCAGTAGTATAGATGTCCCCCAAAGCTCCTACAATGAGCAGTTCTTC. The rearrangement uses TRBV19 and TRBJ2-1; D not certain. CDR1 and CDR2 (germline): LNHDA, SQIVND (reference sequence). This CDR3 is 17 amino acids long. V was trimmed by 0 bases and J by 0 bases, leaving 12 bases between them.

The J gene is TRBJ2-3, the V gene TRBV18; 9 bases match TRBD1. CDR1 is KGHSH and CDR2 is LQKENI in the germline V gene. The CDR3 spans 16 residues. V lost 1 base and J lost 4; bases outside the gene matches: 6. The CDR3 reads CASSPRGQGLPDTQYF. The CDR3 nucleotides are TGTGCCAGCTCACCACGAGGACAGGGGTTGCCAGATACGCAGTATTTT.

The chain is built from TRBV5-1 and TRBJ1-1, with D maybe TRBD1 (6 bases). Per the germline V gene, CDR1 is SGHRS and CDR2 is YFSETQ. The length of the CDR3 is 14 residues. V was trimmed by 0 bases and J by 6 bases, leaving 12 bases between them. CDR3 in amino acids: CASSLGDTRAEAFF. DNA of the CDR3: TGCGCCAGCAGCTTGGGGGACACCCGCGCTGAAGCTTTCTTT.

The V call is TRBV5-4, the J call TRBJ2-1; D might be TRBD1 (6 bases). The CDR3 sequence is 13 residues long. Germline V CDR1 and CDR2: SGHNT, YYREEE (reference sequence). Trimming cost V 0 bases and J 6 bases, with 7 bases left between them. The CDR3 reads CASSLARGNEQFF. The CDR3 DNA reads TGTGCCAGCAGCTTGGCCAGGGGCAATGAGCAGTTCTTC.

The chain recombines TRBV30 with TRBJ1-5; 8 bases fit TRBD1. Germline V gene lookup returns CDR1 GTSNPN and CDR2 SVGIG (reference sequence). V gave up 4 bases and J gave up 3 bases; unmatched junction bases: 2. The CDR3 extends over 13 amino acids. The CDR3 is CAWKTGDNQPQHF. Written as DNA, the CDR3 is TGTGCCTGGAAGACAGGGGACAATCAGCCCCAGCATTTT.

The table lists this clone with a count of one. The V and J genes are TRBV10-3 and TRBJ2-7, with D possibly being TRBD2 (5 bases). The V end lost 6 bases, the J end lost 4 bases, and 16 bases lay between the germline ends. This CDR3 contains 14 residues. The V gene's germline CDR1 is ENHRY and CDR2 SYGVKD. This CDR3 reads CAIRASGPSYEQYF. The CDR3 DNA reads as TGTGCCATCAGGGCAAGCGGCCCCTCTTACGAGCAGTACTTC.

The genes are TRBV30 and TRBJ1-4, with D hard to call. Germline CDR1 GTSNPN, CDR2 SVGIG (reference sequence). Trimming took off 4 bases at V and 4 bases at J, with 10 bases between the two ends. This CDR3 spans 13 amino acids. CDR3 DNA: TGTGCCTGGACCCGACGGAATAATGAAAAACTGTTTTTT. Protein sequence: CAWTRRNNEKLFF.

The rearrangement links TRBV7-9 to TRBJ2-3; 11 bases match TRBD1. The CDR3 is made up of 17 amino acids. After removal of 6 bases from V and 0 bases from J, the junction contained 8 bases not matched to a gene. Germline V gene lookup returns CDR1 SEHNR and CDR2 FQNEAQ (reference sequence). The CDR3 reads CASRLGQGGPSTDTQYF. As DNA, the CDR3 is TGTGCCAGCAGATTGGGACAGGGGGGGCCTAGCACAGATACGCAGTATTTT. Looking up the rest from reference TRBV7-9 and TRBJ2-3 gives the full variable domain: DTGVSQNPRHKITKRGQNVTFRCDPISEHNRLYWYRQTLGQGPEFLTYFQNEAQLEKSRLLSDRFSAERPKGSFSTLEIQRTEQGDSAMYLCASRLGQGGPSTDTQYFGPGTRLTVL.

V gene TRBV9 combines with J gene TRBJ2-2; 16 bases map to TRBD2. This CDR3 comprises 18 residues. Germline V lookup: CDR1 SGDLS, CDR2 YYNGEE. V trimming: 4 bases; J trimming: 7 bases; junction bases outside the gene matches: 10. The CDR3 reads CASSPSGTSGRAGGELFF. The CDR3 DNA reads TGTGCCAGCAGCCCCTCGGGGACTAGCGGGAGGGCCGGCGGGGAGCTGTTTTTT.

The CDR3 region has the DNA TGTGCCAGCAAACTTTATGGACTAGCTTACAATGAGCAGTTCTTC. The encoded protein is CASKLYGLAYNEQFF. This sequence joins TRBV6-1 and TRBJ2-1, with TRBD2 matching over 8 bases. The CDR3 has 15 amino acids. Germline V gene lookup returns CDR1 MNHNS and CDR2 SASEGT. V was pared by 7 bases and J by 4 bases, with 9 bases of the junction left unmatched.

The chain carries TRBV28 and TRBJ1-1; TRBD1 is a possible D gene (6 bases). V was trimmed by 8 bases and J by 4 bases, leaving 20 bases between them. Per the germline V gene, CDR1 is MDHEN and CDR2 is SYDVKM. The CDR3 extends over 15 amino acids. For the CDR3, the DNA is TGTGCCAGCGGGATCAACAGGGAGCTAGGCACTGAAGCTTTCTTT. Amino acid sequence: CASGINRELGTEAFF.